Below, 10 T cell receptor beta chains from the same sample are listed, as sequenced in a study of cytomegalovirus exposure and HLA in healthy donors. TCRdb keeps only in-frame clones here, not all; method: immunoSEQ multiplex PCR. The repertoire includes some 190,000 clones, about 82% of them detected once, and more than 1.1% sits in the top ten. Material: PBMCs. Receptor source: a woman aged 18-30 years in good health and CMV-seronegative.

This clone was counted only a few times. This chain uses TRBV30 with TRBJ1-5; D is ambiguous. Trimming removed 0 bases at V and 3 bases at J, with 6 bases between. This CDR3 region has 13 residues. The V gene's germline CDR1 is GTSNPN and CDR2 SVGIG (reference sequence). The CDR3: CAWSVSVNQPQHF. CDR3 bases: TGTGCCTGGAGTGTTTCGGTCAATCAGCCCCAGCATTTT.

The CDR3 nucleotides read TGTGCCAGCTCACCCCTGGGGGCGGGCTCCATGAACACTGAAGCTTTCTTT. Translating it yields CASSPLGAGSMNTEAFF. This chain joins TRBV18 and TRBJ1-1; perhaps TRBD1 as D (6 bases). With 3 bases removed from V and 0 bases from J, the gap between germline ends came to 17 bases. This CDR3 contains 17 residues. CDR1 and CDR2 from the germline V gene are KGHSH and LQKENI. Full variable domain (remainder filled in from reference TRBV18 and TRBJ1-1): NAGVMQNPRHLVRRRGQEARLRCSPMKGHSHVYWYRQLPEEGLKFMVYLQKENIIDESGMPKERFSAEFPKEGPSILRIQQVVRGDSAAYFCASSPLGAGSMNTEAFFGQGTRLTVV.

This chain uses TRBV11-3 with TRBJ2-3; 10 nucleotides match TRBD1. In germline, CDR1 is SGHNT, CDR2 YENEEA. The V and J ends lost 4 bases and 6 bases, in that order; junction bases with no gene match: 7. CDR3 length: 15 amino acids. This CDR3 is CASSSGTGEVDTQYF. The CDR3 DNA reads TGTGCCAGCAGCTCCGGGACAGGGGAAGTGGATACGCAGTATTTT.

With respect to this clone: Other nucleotide sequences from this sample produce the same CDR3. The chain joins TRBV29-1 to TRBJ1-2; 7 bases map to TRBD1. The CDR3 has 11 residues. Germline trimming cut 7 bases from V and 12 bases from J; bases unmatched to any gene: 11. Germline CDR1 SQVTM, CDR2 ANQGSEA. The DNA for the CDR3 is TGCAGCGGATATCGGGACAGCGGAAACACCTTC. It yields the protein CSGYRDSGNTF.

CDR3 DNA: TGTGCCAGCAGTGGATATAGGGGTCTAGCGGGAGGCCACGAGCAGTACTTC. Its translation: CASSGYRGLAGGHEQYF. The V call is TRBV27, the J call TRBJ2-7, with TRBD2 identical over 11 bases. Germline assignment: CDR1 MNHEY and CDR2 SMNVEV (reference sequence). CDR3 length equals 17 residues. V trimming: 5 bases; J trimming: 5 bases; junction bases outside the gene matches: 14.

The V and J genes are TRBV27 and TRBJ2-7; 10 nucleotides match TRBD1. Germline values: CDR1 MNHEY, CDR2 SMNVEV (reference sequence). Trimming at V came to 0 bases and at J to 1 base, leaving 3 bases not matched to a gene. This CDR3 has 16 residues. The CDR3 protein is CASSLSGTGVSYEQYF. The CDR3 coding sequence is TGTGCCAGCAGTTTATCCGGGACAGGGGTTTCCTACGAGCAGTACTTC.

This rearrangement joins TRBV21-1 to TRBJ1-1; the table assigns TRBD1, which was not confirmed against the DNA. TRBV21-1 is assigned pseudogene status. CDR3 length: 15 amino acids. The CDR3 reads CASSDRVATCGEAFF. In DNA form, the CDR3 reads TGTGCCAGCAGCGACAGAGTGGCTACCTGTGGTGAAGCTTTCTTT.

The J gene is TRBJ2-1, the V gene TRBV7-2, with a possible D match to TRBD2 (6 bases). There are 16 residues in the CDR3. The V gene's germline CDR1 is SGHTA and CDR2 FQGNSA. With 2 bases removed from V and 6 bases from J, the gap between germline ends came to 17 bases. Written as DNA, the CDR3 is TGTGCCAGCAGCTTATGGCGGGGCAGGGCATTCAATGAGCAGTTCTTC. As protein: CASSLWRGRAFNEQFF.

The chain joins TRBV10-1 to TRBJ2-2; possibly TRBD1 for D (8 bases). V was clipped by 6 bases and J by 3 bases, with 17 bases between them. This CDR3 spans 16 amino acids. Germline assignment: CDR1 WNHNN and CDR2 SYGVQD (reference sequence). The CDR3 loop reads CASSGRTGIDTGELFF. In nucleotides, the CDR3 is TGCGCCAGCAGCGGGAGGACAGGGATCGACACCGGGGAGCTGTTTTTT.

This clone came up a few times. The chain employs TRBV30 and TRBJ1-2, with D possibly TRBD1 on 5 matching bases. The CDR3 is 13 amino acids. Germline CDR1 GTSNPN, CDR2 SVGIG (reference sequence). V was shortened by 2 bases and J by 6 bases, with 13 bases between the two germline ends. The CDR3 sequence: CAWSRPLRDGYTF. Here the CDR3 DNA reads TGTGCCTGGAGTAGACCACTCAGGGATGGCTACACCTTC.